This T cell receptor (beta chain) was profiled in a study of blood T cell repertoires in COVID-19. Study context: COVID-19 samples from acute and convalescent phases originated in the United States, Italy and Spain. T cells, B-cell-depleted T cells, or PBMCs provided the cDNA or gDNA that served as material.

Recruited during active infection, patients (from Seattle) were subsequently followed longitudinally. In the original analysis: Estimation of nucleated cell counts was performed using reference gene primer amplification. Sequencing was performed with immunoSEQ multiplex PCR; in TCRdb, only in-frame clones are kept and a portion is missing. V, J and clone size are those of that table, while D and trimming were read from the DNA. The table lists about 260,000 clones, 75% to 95% of them singletons. There are 16 residues in the CDR3. The junction had 13 bases not matched to a gene; V was cut back by 5 bases and J by 3 bases.

Sequencing was carried out using peripheral blood. The V call is TRBV23-1, the J call TRBJ2-7; 7 nucleotides match TRBD1. TRBV23-1 is recorded as an ORF, its role being uncertain. The TCR originated in a person aged 18-29 years with COVID-19, enrolled during active disease. CDR3 sequence: CASSNLGQEVRYEQYF. The CDR3 DNA sequence: TGCGCCAGCAGTAATCTAGGACAGGAGGTTCGCTACGAGCAGTACTTC.